This T cell receptor beta chain was sequenced in a study of T cell responses to AZD1222 COVID-19 vaccine. V trimming: 5 bases; J trimming: 2 bases; junction bases outside the gene matches: 4. This CDR3 has 14 residues. Germline V gene lookup returns CDR1 SEHNR and CDR2 FQNEAQ (reference sequence). The study's findings and limits: Donor demographics were predominantly white British with a female majority; clonal diversity may be underestimated. Seropositivity was recorded at baseline in only 5 or 6 AZD1222 recipients. Samples come after the peak T cell response, not at day 14.

Comment on this clone: What it recognizes is unknown.

Sequencing used immunoSEQ multiplex PCR; TCRdb keeps in-frame clones, though not all of them. The sample records 55,000 to 70,000 clones, 60% to 85% being singletons. V is TRBV7-9 and J is TRBJ1-1; 8 bases match TRBD1. The receptor's source is an adult in good health. The specimen comprised peripheral blood, sampled on day 0 of AZD1222 vaccination. The DNA of the CDR3 is TGTGCCAGCAGCCAGGGACAGGTCAACACTGAAGCTTTCTTT. It specifies CASSQGQVNTEAFF.